This T cell receptor (beta chain) was recovered during a study of blood T cell repertoires in COVID-19 (TCRdb year 2020). Looking at the study overall: The collaborator samples originated in the United States, Italy and Spain and spanned the acute and convalescent phases of COVID-19. The prospective study material was composed of cDNA or gDNA derived from T cells, B-cell-depleted T cells, or PBMCs. Subjects who had been exposed to COVID-19, were actively infected with it, or had recovered from it provided the deeply sampled blood TCRbeta repertoires that made up the dataset. The repertoires were released in a freely available public database intended as a resource for research on the immune response to SARS-CoV-2. Samples were obtained from the ongoing ImmuneRACE study (first 160 participants) and from over 1,000 subjects provided by 6 global collaborators. A de-identified subject ID, COVID-19 status, age in years and sex were almost always included in the sample metadata. Where available, HLA class I and class II types were obtained from metadata supplied by the sample provider rather than from assay-based typing. Points the paper makes about the study in general: How much clinical and demographic metadata was included differed by source and by participant, and the metadata was provided uncurated.

TCRbeta CDR3 regions were amplified from genomic DNA by means of the immunoSEQ Assay, a bias-controlled multiplex PCR. On the study's bioinformatics: Within the assay, amplification of reference gene primers was used to estimate how many nucleated cells each sample contained. To quantify the absolute abundance of each unique TCRbeta CDR3 rearrangement, sequence reads were collapsed and filtered. For each sample, productive Simpson clonality was calculated as the square root of Simpson's diversity index across productive rearrangements. The table comes from immuneACCESS by way of TCRdb, which keeps in-frame sequences with V and J called. Part of the clones is missing from these tables; in studies checked, under half for an unresolved V gene and the rest for unknown reasons. The V and J calls and clone size were taken over from that table, and D and trimming were inferred from the DNA. Here the sample has 200,000 to 250,000 clones; 80% to 85% occur a single time. Together, the top ten hold nearly 20% of the sample.

As for this clone: The antigen it recognizes is unknown. No per-base quality is available; no much larger clone lies one base away.

Whole blood was collected in K2EDTA tubes by collaborating institutions according to the institutions' own protocols. For TCRbeta analysis, collaborators shipped samples in one of three forms: frozen whole blood, isolated PBMCs, or DNA extracted from either of those sample types. Including the terminal cysteine and phenylalanine, the CDR3 comprises 14 residues. The retained sequence is limited to the CDR3, 42 bases, with the frame set at the first base. From the germline V gene (reference sequence), CDR1 is SGHNT and CDR2 is YYREEE. V is pared back by 4 bases and J by 4 bases, with 14 bases lying between the germline termini.

This sequence uses TRBV5-4 and TRBJ1-2; D gene: possibly TRBD1, on 5 matching bases. This sequence originates from a man younger than 45 with active or convalescent COVID-19. The sequencing sample was made of peripheral blood. For the CDR3, the sequence is CASSPGEGSYGYTF. The nucleotides are TGTGCCAGCAGCCCGGGGGAAGGTTCCTATGGCTACACCTTC.